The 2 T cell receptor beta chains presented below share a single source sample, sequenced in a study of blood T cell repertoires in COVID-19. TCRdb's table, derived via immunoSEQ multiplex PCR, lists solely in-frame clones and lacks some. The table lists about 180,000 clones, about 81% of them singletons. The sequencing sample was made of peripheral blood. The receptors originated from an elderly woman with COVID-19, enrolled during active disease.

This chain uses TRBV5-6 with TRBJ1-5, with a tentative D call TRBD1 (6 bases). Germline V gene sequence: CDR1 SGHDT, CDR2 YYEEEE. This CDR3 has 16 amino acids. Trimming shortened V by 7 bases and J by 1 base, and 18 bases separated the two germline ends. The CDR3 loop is CASGSVRGKSNQPQHF. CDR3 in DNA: TGTGCCAGCGGTTCTGTCAGGGGAAAGAGCAATCAGCCCCAGCATTTT.

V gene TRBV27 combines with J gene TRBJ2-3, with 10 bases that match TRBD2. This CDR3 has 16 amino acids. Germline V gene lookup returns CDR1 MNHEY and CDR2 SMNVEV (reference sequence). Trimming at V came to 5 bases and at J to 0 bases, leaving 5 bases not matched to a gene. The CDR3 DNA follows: TGTGCCAGCAGTCTACTAGCGGGGTCCAGCACAGATACGCAGTATTTT. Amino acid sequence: CASSLLAGSSTDTQYF.